One sample yielded the 2 T cell receptor beta chains listed below, sequenced in a study of shared clonotypes between healthy human individuals. Method: immunoSEQ multiplex PCR; TCRdb's copy keeps in-frame clones and lacks some. The repertoire holds fewer than 850,000 clones, around 96% seen once, with under 0.25% in the top ten. Positively selected for CCR7, the CD45RO-negative cells used as naive CD8 cells excluded terminally differentiated effector memory CD45RA+ cells. Sequencing used naive CD8+ T cells sorted from blood. Every receptor here comes from a man aged 30 to 45 in good health.

This chain connects TRBV13 to TRBJ2-2; D is possibly TRBD1 (5 bases). Germline lookup yields CDR1 PRHDT and CDR2 FYEKMQ (reference sequence). This CDR3 has 13 residues. Between the trimmed V and J ends, which lost 5 bases and 6 bases, there was a span of 10 bases. The CDR3: CASSLGHPGELFF. As DNA, the CDR3 is TGTGCCAGCAGCCTCGGACATCCCGGGGAGCTGTTTTTT.

The genes are TRBV6-6 and TRBJ2-1, with D perhaps TRBD1 or TRBD2 (5 bases each). V was shortened by 6 bases and J by 5 bases, with 11 bases between the two germline ends. This CDR3 is 13 amino acids long. Germline values: CDR1 MNHNY, CDR2 SVGAGI (reference sequence). The CDR3 loop is CASSKGPNNEQFF. CDR3 DNA: TGTGCCAGCAGCAAGGGACCGAACAATGAGCAGTTCTTC.